This paragraph covers one TCR beta chain sequence. Its binding antigen is unknown. Within one base of it there is no much larger clone, and no base qualities were kept. The CDR3 starts with the cysteine, ends with the phenylalanine, and has 15 residues. Only the CDR3 region is kept as DNA, spanning 45 bases read in frame from base 1. Looking up the germline V gene yields CDR1 MNHEY and CDR2 SVGAGI. The junction shows trimming of 2 bases on V and 9 bases on J, plus 16 bases between the germline ends. The method behind the library was PCR. Instrument used: Illumina HiSeq 2000. Using fastp at Q25 and MiXCR, TCRdb reprocessed the public reads and kept productive beta chains. Rows matching on CDR3 protein sequence are summarized as one entry with the most common DNA and genes. Within this sample are roughly 6,300 distinct CDR3 sequences, with roughly 15% of them counted one time only. 20% to 30% of the sample belongs to the ten largest clones.

The source of the sample is a study of tumor-infiltrating lymphocytes in oesophageal squamous cell carcinoma (dated by TCRdb to the mid-2010s). Specimen: normal esophageal tissue next to the tumor. The receptor's source is a male donor with esophageal squamous cell carcinoma. Recombination joined TRBV6-5 with TRBJ2-2; a weak D assignment points to TRBD1 (5 bases agree). CDR3 reads: CASSYTDGAVWELFF. The sequenced DNA: TGTGCCAGCAGTTACACCGATGGGGCAGTCTGGGAGCTGTTTTTT.